Listed below are T cell receptor beta chains from one sample, sequenced in a study of blood T cell repertoires in COVID-19. Here immunoSEQ multiplex PCR was the method, and the copy in TCRdb shows in-frame clones only, minus some. The table includes 250,000 to 350,000 clones, 70% to 90% detected once. The specimen was PBMCs or T cells enriched from blood (not recorded which). These receptor sequences come from an older woman in a cohort exposed to, infected with or recovered from COVID-19 (not recorded which). Both conserved end residues are part of each CDR3. The order of the fields is D gene, clone size, V gene, J gene, CDR3 protein, CDR3 DNA. A D gene is named only where the DNA matches it firmly. Rows may omit the clone size; those that give it use once, few, many or a size class.

d_gene: TRBD1
abundance: many
v_gene: TRBV7-8
j_gene: TRBJ1-5
CDR3aa: CASSYWTGINQPQHF
CDR3nt: TGTGCCAGCAGCTATTGGACAGGGATTAATCAGCCCCAGCATTTT

d_gene: TRBD1
abundance: NA
v_gene: TRBV28
j_gene: TRBJ1-6
CDR3aa: CASSRQGARDSPLHF
CDR3nt: TGTGCCAGCAGTAGACAGGGGGCGCGTGATTCACCCCTCCACTTT

d_gene: NA
abundance: NA
v_gene: TRBV28
j_gene: TRBJ1-5
CDR3aa: CASSFGRGSQPQHF
CDR3nt: TGTGCCAGCAGTTTTGGCAGAGGAAGTCAGCCCCAGCATTTT

d_gene: TRBD2
abundance: NA
v_gene: TRBV19
j_gene: TRBJ2-7
CDR3aa: CASSIAAGTRSYEQYF
CDR3nt: TGTGCCAGTAGTATAGCCGCCGGGACTAGGAGCTACGAGCAGTACTTC

d_gene: TRBD2
abundance: NA
v_gene: TRBV19
j_gene: TRBJ2-5
CDR3aa: CASSPWTSRETQYF
CDR3nt: TGTGCCAGTAGTCCCTGGACTAGCAGGGAGACCCAGTACTTC

d_gene: TRBD2
abundance: NA
v_gene: TRBV24-1
j_gene: TRBJ2-7
CDR3aa: CATSDVGGGEDEQYF
CDR3nt: TGTGCCACCAGTGATGTGGGGGGAGGGGAAGACGAGCAGTACTTC

d_gene: NA
abundance: NA
v_gene: TRBV3-1/TRBV3-2
j_gene: TRBJ2-5
CDR3aa: CASSQLPSETQYF
CDR3nt: TGTGCCAGCAGCCAACTCCCGTCAGAGACCCAGTACTTC

d_gene: TRBD2
abundance: NA
v_gene: TRBV20-1
j_gene: TRBJ2-4
CDR3aa: CSASQAGGQNIQYF
CDR3nt: TGCAGTGCTAGTCAAGCGGGAGGGCAAAACATTCAGTACTTC

d_gene: TRBD2
abundance: once
v_gene: TRBV4-3
j_gene: TRBJ2-3
CDR3aa: CASSQDGTSPDDTQYF
CDR3nt: TGCGCCAGCAGCCAAGACGGGACTAGCCCCGACGATACGCAGTATTTT

d_gene: TRBD2
abundance: NA
v_gene: TRBV15
j_gene: TRBJ2-7
CDR3aa: CATSRSLAGPYEQYF
CDR3nt: TGTGCCACCAGCAGGTCACTAGCGGGTCCTTACGAGCAGTACTTC

d_gene: NA
abundance: few
v_gene: TRBV28
j_gene: TRBJ1-1
CDR3aa: CASSTRWGRNTEAFF
CDR3nt: TGTGCCAGCAGCACCAGGTGGGGGCGGAACACTGAAGCTTTCTTT

d_gene: TRBD1
abundance: NA
v_gene: TRBV15
j_gene: TRBJ1-2
CDR3aa: CATSSVRQGQGYGYTF
CDR3nt: TGTGCCACCAGCAGTGTCCGACAGGGACAAGGATATGGCTACACCTTC

d_gene: NA
abundance: NA
v_gene: TRBV6-1
j_gene: TRBJ2-7
CDR3aa: CASSDPLTRSYEQYF
CDR3nt: TGTGCCAGCAGTGATCCCCTAACGAGGTCCTACGAGCAGTACTTC

d_gene: NA
abundance: NA
v_gene: TRBV25-1
j_gene: TRBJ1-1
CDR3aa: CASSEVTGLNTEAFF
CDR3nt: TGTGCCAGCAGTGAAGTCACAGGCCTGAACACTGAAGCTTTCTTT

d_gene: NA
abundance: few
v_gene: TRBV3-1/TRBV3-2
j_gene: TRBJ1-3
CDR3aa: CASSQEAVLGGNTIYF
CDR3nt: TGTGCCAGCAGCCAAGAGGCAGTACTGGGCGGAAACACCATATATTTT

d_gene: TRBD1
abundance: NA
v_gene: TRBV7-9
j_gene: TRBJ2-7
CDR3aa: CASSSWDSSYEQYF
CDR3nt: TGTGCCAGCAGCTCCTGGGACAGCTCCTACGAGCAGTACTTC

d_gene: TRBD1
abundance: NA
v_gene: TRBV30
j_gene: TRBJ1-3
CDR3aa: CAWGTGAEYSGNTIYF
CDR3nt: TGTGCCTGGGGGACAGGAGCCGAATACTCTGGAAACACCATATATTTT

d_gene: TRBD1
abundance: once
v_gene: TRBV27
j_gene: TRBJ1-5
CDR3aa: CASGTGWDSSNQPQHF
CDR3nt: TGTGCCAGCGGGACAGGTTGGGACTCTAGCAATCAGCCCCAGCATTTT

d_gene: TRBD2
abundance: NA
v_gene: TRBV7-9
j_gene: TRBJ2-7
CDR3aa: CASSLATSAGGRYEQYF
CDR3nt: TGTGCCAGCAGCTTAGCGACCTCAGCGGGAGGGCGGTACGAGCAGTACTTC

d_gene: NA
abundance: NA
v_gene: TRBV2
j_gene: TRBJ1-5
CDR3aa: CASSVDSRNQPQHF
CDR3nt: TGTGCCAGCAGCGTGGACAGCCGCAATCAGCCCCAGCATTTT

d_gene: NA
abundance: NA
v_gene: TRBV27
j_gene: TRBJ2-1
CDR3aa: CASSLTLSSYNEQFF
CDR3nt: TGTGCCAGCAGTCTTACCTTGAGCTCCTACAATGAGCAGTTCTTC

d_gene: NA
abundance: NA
v_gene: TRBV24-1
j_gene: TRBJ1-2
CDR3aa: CATSDRTERGYTF
CDR3nt: TGTGCCACCAGTGACAGGACAGAGCGTGGCTACACCTTC

d_gene: TRBD1
abundance: NA
v_gene: TRBV18
j_gene: TRBJ2-1
CDR3aa: CASSSQGAEQFF
CDR3nt: TGTGCCAGCTCATCACAGGGGGCTGAGCAGTTCTTC

d_gene: TRBD1
abundance: NA
v_gene: TRBV19
j_gene: TRBJ2-3
CDR3aa: CASRTTGGATDTQYF
CDR3nt: TGTGCCAGTAGGACGACAGGGGGAGCCACAGATACGCAGTATTTT

d_gene: TRBD1
abundance: NA
v_gene: TRBV24-1
j_gene: TRBJ2-7
CDR3aa: CATSKTGGSYEQYF
CDR3nt: TGTGCCACCAGTAAGACAGGGGGCTCCTACGAGCAGTACTTC

d_gene: NA
abundance: NA
v_gene: TRBV5-4
j_gene: TRBJ1-5
CDR3aa: CASSPDGRQNQPQHF
CDR3nt: TGTGCCAGCAGCCCTGACGGGAGACAAAACCAGCCCCAGCATTTT